Below, 19 T cell receptor beta chains from the same sample are listed, as sequenced in a study of untreated major depressive disorder. Broader study findings: CD4+ T cells from depressed patients used TRBV05-01 (Vbeta 5.1) more often than controls.

Sequenced by immunoSEQ multiplex PCR; TCRdb stores in-frame clones only, minus some. The data contain approximately 13,000 clones, 80% to 95% of them singletons. These receptors' antigens are unknown. Sequencing was carried out using CD4+ T cells from PBMCs. These receptors all stem from a man aged 30 to 39 with major depressive disorder.

This clone was seen a handful of times. The chain joins TRBV30 to TRBJ1-1, with unresolved D. Looked up from germline, CDR1 is GTSNPN and CDR2 is SVGIG (reference sequence). Trimming shortened V by 0 bases and J by 0 bases, and 5 bases separated the two germline ends. This CDR3 is 13 amino acids long. This CDR3 is CAWSVAMNTEAFF. CDR3 sequence (DNA): TGTGCCTGGAGTGTCGCGATGAACACTGAAGCTTTCTTT.

The genes are TRBV7-3 and TRBJ1-1; no reliable D call. The CDR3 has 13 residues. CDR1 and CDR2 (germline): SGHTA, FQGTGA. The V gene lost 3 bases and the J gene lost 3 bases, with 8 bases spanning the gap. Here the CDR3 reads CASSFYEDTEAFF. DNA for the CDR3: TGTGCCAGCAGCTTTTATGAGGACACTGAAGCTTTCTTT.

This clone occurred once. This chain joins TRBV19 and TRBJ2-1; D remains ambiguous. V was trimmed by 1 base and J by 3 bases, leaving 10 bases between them. In germline, CDR1 is LNHDA, CDR2 SQIVND (reference sequence). The CDR3 covers 15 residues. The CDR3 reads CASSIGGSNYNEQFF. The CDR3 DNA is TGTGCCAGTAGTATAGGTGGCAGTAACTACAATGAGCAGTTCTTC.

The DNA for the CDR3 is TGTGCCAGCAGTTCCGGGACAGGGGGCACAGATACGCAGTATTTT. Translating gives CASSSGTGGTDTQYF. This chain uses TRBV9 with TRBJ2-3; 10 nucleotides agree with TRBD1. The junction had 4 bases not matched to a gene; V was cut back by 5 bases and J by 1 base. In germline, CDR1 is SGDLS, CDR2 YYNGEE. The CDR3 spans 15 residues.

This chain uses TRBV10-1 with TRBJ2-1; D perhaps matches TRBD1 (6 bases). Germline CDR1 WNHNN, CDR2 SYGVQD (reference sequence). V lost 4 bases to trimming and J lost 1 base, with 14 bases between them. This CDR3 region has 16 residues. CDR3 sequence (DNA): TGCGCCAGCAGTGCGACTAAAGGGGGATCCTACAATGAGCAGTTCTTC. Its translation is CASSATKGGSYNEQFF.

The gene calls are TRBV6-5 and TRBJ2-5; 7 bases are a match to TRBD2. The CDR3 has 13 amino acids. The germline gives CDR1 MNHEY, CDR2 SVGAGI. V lost 3 bases and J lost 5; bases outside the gene matches: 3. The CDR3 loop is CASSYDGGETQYF. Written as DNA, the CDR3 is TGTGCCAGCAGTTATGACGGGGGGGAGACCCAGTACTTC.

The chain joins TRBV18 to TRBJ2-3, with D possibly TRBD1 on 6 matching bases. The CDR3 sequence is 15 residues long. Germline V lookup: CDR1 KGHSH, CDR2 LQKENI. V was cut by 5 bases and J by 3 bases, with 15 bases left in between. This CDR3 reads CASSGDIAPTDTQYF. CDR3 coding DNA: TGTGCCAGCTCAGGGGACATCGCCCCAACAGATACGCAGTATTTT.

The chain uses TRBV20-1 and TRBJ1-2, with D uncertain. The ends were cut back, 0 bases at V and 7 bases at J, with 0 bases in the middle. This CDR3 has 9 residues. The V gene's germline CDR1 is DFQATT and CDR2 SNEGSKA (reference sequence). In DNA, the CDR3 is TGCAGTGCTAGAGATGGCTACACCTTC. Protein: CSARDGYTF.

The chain carries TRBV28 and TRBJ1-3; perhaps TRBD1 as D (5 bases). The CDR3 has 15 amino acids. Trimming shortened V by 6 bases and J by 0 bases, and 12 bases separated the two germline ends. Germline V gene sequence: CDR1 MDHEN, CDR2 SYDVKM. CDR3 sequence (DNA): TGTGCCAGCAGAACCGGGGCTTCCTCTGGAAACACCATATATTTT. It yields the protein CASRTGASSGNTIYF.

V is TRBV5-1 and J is TRBJ1-2, with TRBD1 as a possible D gene (6 bases). CDR3 size: 12 residues. Trimming shortened V by 7 bases and J by 2 bases, and 9 bases separated the two germline ends. Per germline, CDR1 SGHRS and CDR2 YFSETQ. The DNA for the CDR3 is TGCGCCAGCGGCGGGACAAACTATGGCTACACCTTC. Translating it yields CASGGTNYGYTF.

This clone was seen a few times. The genes are TRBV4-2 and TRBJ2-7; a possible D gene is TRBD2 (7 bases). This CDR3 comprises 16 residues. The germline V gene encodes CDR1 LGHNA and CDR2 YNFKEQ. V was trimmed by 4 bases and J by 2 bases, leaving 18 bases between them. The CDR3 DNA is TGTGCCAGCAGCCTCCTAAGTGCGGGGGCTACCTACGAGCAGTACTTC. Protein product: CASSLLSAGATYEQYF.

The gene calls are TRBV6-4 and TRBJ1-6, with D possibly matching TRBD1 (6 bases). The CDR3 sequence is 15 residues long. Trimming took off 4 bases at V and 0 bases at J, with 7 bases between the two ends. CDR1 MRHNA and CDR2 SNTAGT come from the germline V gene. CDR3 sequence reads: CASSAGASYNSPLHF. CDR3 in DNA: TGTGCCAGCAGTGCGGGGGCCTCCTATAATTCACCCCTCCACTTT.

The V and J genes are TRBV7-9 and TRBJ1-1, with D perhaps matching TRBD1 (6 bases). Looked up from germline, CDR1 is SEHNR and CDR2 is FQNEAQ (reference sequence). The CDR3 sequence is 13 residues long. Trimming took 7 bases from V and 6 from J, leaving 15 bases between them. In DNA form, the CDR3 reads TGTGCCAGCACCCTGACAGGAAACTCTGAAGCTTTCTTT. It encodes CASTLTGNSEAFF.

The DNA for the CDR3 is TGCAGCGTCGCCGGGGGACAAAACGGTGAAAAACTGTTTTTT. This gives the protein CSVAGGQNGEKLFF. This chain joins TRBV29-1 and TRBJ1-4, with D tentatively TRBD1 (6 bases). The CDR3 is 14 residues long. Germline V gene data show CDR1 as SQVTM and CDR2 as ANQGSEA. Trimming took 6 bases from V and 7 from J, leaving 18 bases between them.

This chain links TRBV9 with TRBJ1-4; D is unresolved. The germline V and J ends were trimmed by 4 bases and 1 base, with 14 bases remaining between them. Germline lookup yields CDR1 SGDLS and CDR2 YYNGEE. This CDR3 is 16 amino acids long. CDR3 in amino acids: CASSPRPSGTNEKLFF. The CDR3 nucleotides read TGTGCCAGCAGCCCACGCCCGAGTGGAACTAATGAAAAACTGTTTTTT.

J is TRBJ2-3 and V is TRBV9; 14 bases are a match to TRBD2. The CDR3 is 16 residues long. V lost 2 bases, J lost 3 bases, and 2 bases stayed unmatched. Germline V lookup: CDR1 SGDLS, CDR2 YYNGEE. CDR3 nucleotide sequence: TGTGCCAGCAGCGTCCGGACTAGCGGGGGGACAGATACGCAGTATTTT. It encodes CASSVRTSGGTDTQYF.

The V gene is TRBV4-1, the J gene TRBJ1-1; 7 bases agree with TRBD1. Germline values: CDR1 MGHRA, CDR2 YSYEKL. This CDR3 has 17 amino acids. After removal of 5 bases from V and 1 base from J, the junction contained 13 bases not matched to a gene. The DNA of the CDR3 is TGCGCCAGCAGCAGGGGGCCACAGGGGCGGAGGAACACTGAAGCTTTCTTT. Translated: CASSRGPQGRRNTEAFF.

V usage is TRBV7-9 and J usage is TRBJ1-4; D remains unclear. Germline CDR1 reads SEHNR; CDR2 reads FQNEAQ (reference sequence). The CDR3 spans 17 residues. Trimming shortened V by 5 bases and J by 8 bases, and 24 bases separated the two germline ends. The CDR3 sequence: CASSISWRPKGREKLFF. CDR3 in DNA: TGTGCCAGCAGCATAAGTTGGCGGCCCAAAGGTCGCGAAAAACTGTTTTTT.

The chain employs TRBV5-4 and TRBJ1-2; perhaps TRBD1 as D (5 bases). Germline assignment: CDR1 SGHNT and CDR2 YYREEE (reference sequence). The V end was cut by 4 bases, the J end by 1 base, with 20 bases between. The CDR3 is 17 residues long. In nucleotides, the CDR3 is TGTGCCAGCAGCGGTAAATCCCGGGACGGGATTAACTATGGCTACACCTTC. Encoded protein: CASSGKSRDGINYGYTF.